These 22 T cell receptor beta chains share one sample of origin, sequenced in a study of blood T cell repertoires in COVID-19. TCRdb keeps only in-frame clones here, not all; method: immunoSEQ multiplex PCR. The sample yields roughly 250,000 clones, roughly 80% seen once. Sample: peripheral blood. All receptors come from a woman aged 35 to 49 with active or convalescent COVID-19.

This CDR3 is CASSTLPGGPNEQFF. The DNA for the CDR3 is TGTGCCAGTAGTACGTTGCCGGGGGGCCCGAATGAGCAGTTCTTC. V is TRBV19 and J is TRBJ2-1; tentatively, D is TRBD2 (7 bases). The CDR3 spans 15 residues. V lost 4 bases to trimming and J lost 7 bases, with 17 bases between them. CDR1 LNHDA and CDR2 SQIVND come from the germline V gene (reference sequence).

The chain uses TRBV30 and TRBJ2-1; TRBD1 agrees at 9 bases. Germline CDR1 and CDR2: GTSNPN and SVGIG (reference sequence). J lost 3 bases, V lost 0 bases, and 6 bases had no gene match. The CDR3 is 16 residues long. CDR3 loop: CAWSVQQGADYNEQFF. The DNA for the CDR3 is TGTGCCTGGAGTGTCCAACAGGGGGCCGACTACAATGAGCAGTTCTTC.

This rearrangement joins TRBV15 to TRBJ2-6; D unclear. This CDR3 has 14 residues. Germline loops: CDR1 LNHNV, CDR2 YYDKDF (reference sequence). Deletions cut 4 bases from V and 0 bases from J, with 4 bases between. CDR3 sequence (DNA): TGTGCCACCAGCAAGCCCTCTGGGGCCAACGTCCTGACTTTC. The encoded protein is CATSKPSGANVLTF. Combining the CDR3 with reference TRBV15 and TRBJ2-6 gives the whole variable domain DAMVIQNPRYQVTQFGKPVTLSCSQTLNHNVMYWYQQKSSQAPKLLFHYYDKDFNNEADTPDNFQSRRPNTSFCFLDIRSPGLGDTAMYLCATSKPSGANVLTFGAGSRLTVL.

This clone occurred once. The chain couples TRBV6-1 to TRBJ1-3, with 7 bases aligning to TRBD1. The CDR3 totals 16 residues. V lost 2 bases, J lost 4 bases, and 8 bases stayed unmatched. Germline V lookup: CDR1 MNHNS, CDR2 SASEGT. This chain's CDR3 is CASSEMAGGGGNTIYF. CDR3 nucleotides: TGTGCCAGCAGTGAAATGGCAGGGGGAGGAGGAAACACCATATATTTT.

The chain uses TRBV24-1 and TRBJ2-7; 8 nucleotides match TRBD1. Germline CDR1 KGHDR, CDR2 SFDVKD. With 2 bases clipped from V and 2 bases from J, the junction kept 7 bases outside the gene matches. This CDR3 contains 16 residues. CDR3 protein: CATSDSTGGSPYEQYV. The CDR3 DNA follows: TGTGCCACCAGTGATTCTACAGGGGGGTCACCCTACGAGCAGTACGTC.

CDR3: CASRAGQGQETQYF. The CDR3 nucleotides are TGTGCCAGCAGAGCAGGACAGGGTCAAGAGACCCAGTACTTC. The chain is built from TRBV5-4 and TRBJ2-5, with 8 bases identical to TRBD1. With V trimmed by 5 bases and J by 2 bases, 5 bases remained unmatched. Germline assignment: CDR1 SGHNT and CDR2 YYREEE (reference sequence). This CDR3 region has 14 residues.

The chain uses TRBV9 and TRBJ1-1, with 7 bases fitting TRBD1. Per germline, CDR1 SGDLS and CDR2 YYNGEE. With V trimmed by 3 bases and J by 5 bases, 1 base remained unmatched. CDR3 length: 12 amino acids. The CDR3 DNA reads TGTGCCAGCAGCGGACAGGGAACTGAAGCTTTCTTT. Translation gives CASSGQGTEAFF.

The chain recombines TRBV30 with TRBJ1-2; 7 bases line up with TRBD1. From germline, CDR1 is GTSNPN and CDR2 SVGIG (reference sequence). The J segment lost 1 base and the V segment lost 3 bases, leaving 11 bases of the junction unmatched. This CDR3 has 16 residues. The CDR3 loop reads CAWRNYPGQLNYGYTF. In DNA, the CDR3 is TGTGCCTGGAGGAACTACCCGGGACAGCTTAACTATGGCTACACCTTC.

V gene TRBV18 combines with J gene TRBJ1-3; possible D gene TRBD1, 6 bases. The CDR3 sequence is 15 residues long. From germline, CDR1 is KGHSH and CDR2 LQKENI. V was clipped by 2 bases and J by 0 bases, with 8 bases between them. CDR3: CASSPGDNSGNTIYF. The CDR3 DNA follows: TGTGCCAGCTCACCAGGGGACAACTCTGGAAACACCATATATTTT.

V and J are TRBV12-2 and TRBJ1-1; TRBD1, the table's D call, was not compared with the DNA. TRBV12-2 is recorded as a pseudogene. The CDR3 contains 15 residues. As DNA, the CDR3 is TGTGCAAGTCGCTCCGAGGGACAGCTGAACACTGAAGCTTTCTTT. Its protein product is CASRSEGQLNTEAFF.

In this sample, this clone turned up a few times. This sequence joins TRBV5-4 and TRBJ2-3; D gene ambiguous. Germline CDR1 is SGHNT and CDR2 is YYREEE (reference sequence). V shed 2 bases and J shed 2 bases, with 6 bases lying between them. The CDR3 runs 13 residues. The CDR3 nucleotides read TGTGCCAGCAGCTTACAGATCACAGATACGCAGTATTTT. Its translation is CASSLQITDTQYF.

V and J are TRBV7-6 and TRBJ2-1, with 8 positions matching TRBD1. The CDR3 runs 16 residues. Germline V gene data show CDR1 as SGHVS and CDR2 as FNYEAQ. The V and J ends lost 5 bases and 7 bases, in that order; junction bases with no gene match: 13. The DNA of the CDR3 is TGTGCCAGCAGCCAACTATCCGGGACAGGACCTAATGAGCAGTTCTTC. Translating gives CASSQLSGTGPNEQFF.

J is TRBJ2-1 and V is TRBV28; TRBD2 agrees at 11 bases. There are 16 residues in the CDR3. CDR1 MDHEN and CDR2 SYDVKM come from the germline V gene. The junction had 7 bases not matched to a gene; V was cut back by 4 bases and J by 5 bases. DNA for the CDR3: TGTGCCAGCAGTTATCCGACTAGCGGGGTCCACAATGAGCAGTTCTTC. It codes for CASSYPTSGVHNEQFF.

The J gene is TRBJ2-1, the V gene TRBV5-1; 11 bases agree with TRBD2. Germline CDR1 reads SGHRS; CDR2 reads YFSETQ. This CDR3 is built from 16 residues. Losses at the gene ends were 2 bases for V and 4 bases for J; bases not matched to a gene: 5. The chain's CDR3 is CASSLTSGGLYNEQFF. The CDR3 region has the DNA TGCGCCAGCAGCTTAACTAGCGGGGGACTTTACAATGAGCAGTTCTTC.

The rearrangement uses TRBV6-5 and TRBJ1-1; perhaps TRBD1 as D (6 bases). The V gene lost 8 bases and the J gene lost 0 bases, with 13 bases spanning the gap. CDR1 and CDR2 from the germline V gene are MNHEY and SVGAGI. The CDR3 consists of 14 residues. Written as DNA, the CDR3 is TGTGCCAGCCGGACAGCAAGTCTGAACACTGAAGCTTTCTTT. Its protein is CASRTASLNTEAFF.

The CDR3 nucleotides are TGTGCCAGCAGAAAGGGGGCGAACACTGAAGCTTTCTTT. As protein: CASRKGANTEAFF. V and J are TRBV27 and TRBJ1-1, with 7 bases matching TRBD1. Germline V lookup: CDR1 MNHEY, CDR2 SMNVEV (reference sequence). V trimming: 6 bases; J trimming: 1 base; junction bases outside the gene matches: 2. The CDR3 runs 13 residues.

The V call is TRBV7-9, the J call TRBJ2-5, with TRBD1 matching 9 bases. The trim removed 3 bases at V and 5 bases at J, leaving 7 bases unmatched. Germline loops: CDR1 SEHNR, CDR2 FQNEAQ (reference sequence). The CDR3 runs to 15 residues. This CDR3 is CASSFFGTGKETQYF. The DNA of the CDR3 is TGTGCCAGCAGCTTTTTCGGGACAGGGAAGGAGACCCAGTACTTC.

This clone was recorded many times. The J gene is TRBJ2-1, the V gene TRBV6-4; 9 positions agree with TRBD2. Germline V gene lookup returns CDR1 MRHNA and CDR2 SNTAGT. Trimming took 0 bases from V and 5 from J; bases not matched to a gene: 2. The CDR3 is made up of 15 amino acids. The CDR3 DNA sequence: TGTGCCAGCAGTGACTCTGCGGGGGGGCACAATGAGCAGTTCTTC. It codes for CASSDSAGGHNEQFF.

This chain connects TRBV6-1 to TRBJ1-1; the D is unclear. Per germline, CDR1 MNHNS and CDR2 SASEGT. This CDR3 has 15 amino acids. V was pared by 1 base and J by 11 bases, with 20 bases between. This chain's CDR3 is CASSEDLASPSPAFF. The CDR3 nucleotides are TGTGCCAGCAGTGAAGATTTAGCCTCCCCCTCCCCGGCTTTCTTT.

Comment on this clone: Other nucleotide sequences from this sample produce the same CDR3. This chain joins TRBV5-4 and TRBJ1-1; a possible D gene is TRBD1 (6 bases). Germline assignment: CDR1 SGHNT and CDR2 YYREEE (reference sequence). CDR3 length: 14 residues. The ends were cut back, 4 bases at V and 1 base at J, with 11 bases in the middle. CDR3 sequence (DNA): TGTGCCAGCAGCCTTAGGGGGGGGAACACTGAAGCTTTCTTT. This encodes CASSLRGGNTEAFF. Full variable domain (outside the CDR3, taken from reference TRBV5-4 and TRBJ1-1): ETGVTQSPTHLIKTRGQQVTLRCSSQSGHNTVSWYQQALGQGPQFIFQYYREEENGRGNFPPRFSGLQFPNYSSELNVNALELDDSALYLCASSLRGGNTEAFFGQGTRLTVV.

The rearrangement uses TRBV19 and TRBJ2-5; maybe TRBD2 (6 bases). The CDR3 consists of 13 residues. The V gene's germline CDR1 is LNHDA and CDR2 SQIVND (reference sequence). Trimming left V 8 bases short and J 5 bases short, with 15 bases between. Here the CDR3 reads CASGRWGEETQYF. CDR3 sequence (DNA): TGTGCCAGTGGGAGATGGGGGGAGGAGACCCAGTACTTC.

The chain joins TRBV7-3 to TRBJ2-1; D is uncertain. The CDR3 has 15 residues. With 5 bases removed from V and 3 bases from J, the gap between germline ends came to 14 bases. The germline V gene has CDR1 SGHTA and CDR2 FQGTGA. The CDR3, as DNA: TGTGCCAGCAGCCCAAACCCCGAGCTCTACAATGAGCAGTTCTTC. It encodes CASSPNPELYNEQFF.